This T cell receptor (beta chain) was captured by sequencing in a study of STAT3 mutations in large granular lymphocyte leukemia. CDR1 and CDR2 (germline): KGHSH, LQKENI. This CDR3 comprises 15 residues. V gave up 4 bases and J gave up 0 bases, with 10 bases separating them. As for this clone: As yet, its antigen is unknown.

Overall study findings and caveats: Persisting codominant clonotypes may have hidden a small pathogenic clone. Every T-cell large granular lymphocyte leukemia patient had at least one immunodominant TCR beta clonotype.

Sequencing used immunoSEQ multiplex PCR; TCRdb keeps in-frame clones, though not all of them. Here the sample spans roughly 30,000 clones, about 74% being singletons. The chain joins TRBV18 to TRBJ2-1; no clear D. This clonotype was sampled from a woman in her forties or fifties with T-cell large granular lymphocyte leukemia. Some clones in this sample may be carry-over from other donors' samples. Sequenced: peripheral blood mononuclear cells. The CDR3 here is CASSRLQDSYNEQFF. The CDR3 nucleotides read TGTGCCAGCTCACGTCTCCAGGACTCCTACAATGAGCAGTTCTTC.